The 17 T cell receptor beta chains listed next were all sequenced from one sample in a study of blood T cells in healthy people across ages. A second PCR, run for about 7 to 12 cycles, used a sample-barcoded 5' primer plus a J-beta primer mix. TCRdb reprocessed the 5' RACE reads via MiXCR and lists one record per CDR3 protein. The profile shows over a million distinct CDR3 sequences, roughly two fifths of them singletons. The sample comprised blood. These receptors originate from a woman between 18 and 29 years old in good health.

The chain combines TRBV7-2 with TRBJ2-3; D is undetermined. The CDR3 consists of 15 residues. The germline gives CDR1 SGHTA, CDR2 FQGNSA. V was shortened by 1 base and J by 6 bases, with 14 bases between the two germline ends. The CDR3 here is CASSLVGNFGDTQYF. CDR3 sequence (DNA): TGTGCCAGCAGCTTAGTCGGTAATTTCGGGGATACGCAGTATTTT.

At least ten counts were recorded for this clonotype. The chain carries TRBV6-2 or TRBV6-3 and TRBJ2-3, with D unresolved. The CDR3 sequence is 11 residues long. V lost 2 bases and J lost 6, with 3 bases in between. Germline lookup yields CDR1 MNHEY and CDR2 SVGEGT. In DNA, the CDR3 is TGTGCCAGCAGTTACGGGGATACGCAGTATTTT. This encodes CASSYGDTQYF.

The chain is built from TRBV3-1 and TRBJ2-3; TRBD2 matches at 11 bases. Germline values: CDR1 LGHDT, CDR2 YNNKEL (reference sequence). CDR3 size: 16 residues. After removal of 2 bases from V and 3 bases from J, the junction contained 4 bases not matched to a gene. This CDR3 reads CASSQPTSGITDTQYF. The CDR3, as DNA: TGTGCCAGCAGCCAACCGACTAGCGGGATAACAGATACGCAGTATTTT.

The chain joins TRBV27 to TRBJ2-1, with TRBD2 identical over 8 bases. The length of the CDR3 is 16 residues. CDR1 is MNHEY, CDR2 SMNVEV, per germline (reference sequence). V was clipped by 5 bases and J by 4 bases; unmatched bases: 10. The CDR3 region has the DNA TGTGCCAGCAGTCCCCGTCCAGCGGGAGCTTACAATGAGCAGTTCTTC. As protein: CASSPRPAGAYNEQFF.

This sequence joins TRBV4-3 and TRBJ1-6; 11 bases are a match to TRBD1. V lost 4 bases, J lost 6 bases, and 2 bases stayed unmatched. Per germline, CDR1 LGHNA and CDR2 YSLEER. The CDR3 covers 15 residues. CDR3 region: CASSPGQGVNSPLHF. Written as DNA, the CDR3 is TGCGCCAGCAGCCCGGGACAGGGGGTTAATTCACCCCTCCACTTT.

V is TRBV12-3 or TRBV12-4 and J is TRBJ2-7, with D perhaps assigned TRBD1 or TRBD2 (5 bases each). With 5 bases removed from V and 0 bases from J, the gap between germline ends came to 17 bases. The CDR3 is 16 residues long. The CDR3 nucleotides read TGTGCCAGCAGTGGGGCTGACAGCGGCAGCTCCTACGAGCAGTACTTC. This codes for CASSGADSGSSYEQYF.

The chain recombines TRBV6-2 or TRBV6-3 with TRBJ2-1, with D unclear. Trimming removed 6 bases from V and 12 bases from J, with 18 bases in between. CDR3 length equals 13 residues. CDR1 is MNHEY, CDR2 SVGEGT, per germline. CDR3 residues: CASSPRSDQGQFF. The CDR3 region has the DNA TGTGCCAGCAGCCCTCGATCCGATCAAGGGCAGTTCTTC.

This clonotype was seen repeatedly, ten times or more. This chain uses TRBV6-6 with TRBJ2-3; unclear D gene. The V end lost 6 bases, the J end lost 2 bases, and 18 bases lay between the germline ends. The length of the CDR3 is 16 residues. CDR1 is MNHNY, CDR2 SVGAGI, per germline (reference sequence). This CDR3 is CASRRQITGTTDTQYF. The DNA for the CDR3 is TGTGCCAGCAGAAGACAAATCACTGGTACCACAGATACGCAGTATTTT.

The sample holds a few counts of this clonotype. J is TRBJ2-7 and V is TRBV10-3; D may be TRBD2 (5 bases). The CDR3 length is 13 residues. V shed 4 bases and J shed 1 base, with 8 bases lying between them. Germline-derived CDR1 and CDR2 are ENHRY and SYGVKD. The CDR3 DNA sequence: TGTGCCATCAGTGGCGGCGGGTCCTACGAGCAGTACTTC. As protein: CAISGGGSYEQYF.

CDR3 region: CASSQDLGVWNTEAFF. CDR3 DNA: TGCGCCAGCAGCCAAGATTTGGGCGTCTGGAACACTGAAGCTTTCTTT. This chain connects TRBV4-1 to TRBJ1-1, with D unresolved. V was cut by 0 bases and J by 1 base, with 12 bases left in between. CDR3 length: 16 residues. Per the germline V gene, CDR1 is MGHRA and CDR2 is YSYEKL.

This clonotype was counted ten times or more. The chain couples TRBV6-2 or TRBV6-3 to TRBJ2-7; no definite D call. Trimming shortened V by 2 bases and J by 0 bases, and 5 bases separated the two germline ends. Germline CDR1 is MNHEY and CDR2 is SVGEGT. The CDR3 is 13 amino acids. The CDR3 sequence: CASSYGVSYEQYF. As DNA, the CDR3 is TGTGCCAGCAGTTACGGGGTCTCCTACGAGCAGTACTTC.

The V gene is TRBV5-6, the J gene TRBJ1-2; tentative D call: TRBD1 (5 bases). Germline V gene lookup returns CDR1 SGHDT and CDR2 YYEEEE. This CDR3 has 14 amino acids. The V gene lost 1 base and the J gene lost 7 bases, with 14 bases spanning the gap. CDR3 DNA: TGTGCCAGCAGCTTGAGGGGCAGGGTCAGTGGCTACACCTTC. Protein sequence: CASSLRGRVSGYTF.

This clonotype was seen more than once but under ten times. V gene TRBV9 combines with J gene TRBJ1-5; D gene uncertain. V was trimmed by 0 bases and J by 0 bases, leaving 7 bases between them. Germline V gives CDR1 SGDLS, CDR2 YYNGEE. The CDR3 runs 15 residues. CDR3 nucleotides: TGTGCCAGCAGCGTAGGCGATGATAGCAATCAGCCCCAGCATTTT. Translated: CASSVGDDSNQPQHF.

As DNA, the CDR3 is TGTGCCAGCAGTCCCGGGGGACAGGGAGAAGAGACCCAGTACTTC. Translated, it gives CASSPGGQGEETQYF. V and J are TRBV12-3 or TRBV12-4 and TRBJ2-5, with 9 bases aligning to TRBD1. The CDR3 sequence is 15 residues long. Losses at the gene ends were 5 bases for V and 3 bases for J; bases not matched to a gene: 7.

This clonotype was counted between two and nine times. The chain employs TRBV2 and TRBJ1-2, with D unresolved. V shed 6 bases and J shed 4 bases, with 6 bases lying between them. The CDR3 runs 11 residues. Germline CDR1 SNHLY, CDR2 FYNNEI. Here the CDR3 DNA reads TGTGCCAGCAGCGTATTCTATGGCTACACCTTC. Protein: CASSVFYGYTF.

This chain connects TRBV4-3 to TRBJ2-1; D is undetermined. The V and J ends lost 2 bases and 7 bases respectively, with 12 bases between them. Germline V gene data show CDR1 as LGHNA and CDR2 as YSLEER. This CDR3 comprises 14 residues. The DNA of the CDR3 is TGCGCCAGCAGCCAAAATTCCAATGGAAATGAGCAGTTCTTC. Amino acid sequence: CASSQNSNGNEQFF.

Only a few counts were recorded for this clonotype. The rearrangement links TRBV27 to TRBJ1-5; TRBD1 agrees at 7 bases. From germline, CDR1 is MNHEY and CDR2 SMNVEV (reference sequence). CDR3 length equals 14 residues. Unmatched junction bases numbered 10, after V lost 10 bases and J lost 4 bases. For the CDR3, the DNA is TGTGCCACAGGTGAACAGGGGATTAATCAGCCCCAGCATTTT. This gives the protein CATGEQGINQPQHF.